A selection of T cell receptor beta chains follows, all from one sample in a study of radiation and T cells in renal cell carcinoma. Measured with immunoSEQ multiplex PCR; TCRdb has only the in-frame clones, and not every one. The table includes tens of thousands of clones, roughly four fifths detected once. The sequencing here drew on blood, taken from a patient whose treatment included radiotherapy and nephrectomy. Receptors were obtained from a man in his 60s with renal cell carcinoma. CDR3s include the opening cysteine and the closing phenylalanine or tryptophan. D genes are given only for firm matches. Only part of the rows carry a size: once, few, many, or a class if the clone is expanded.

many,TRBJ2-1,TRBV27,TRBD2,TGTGCCAGCACCCGAAGCGGGAGCTCCTACAATGAGCAGTTCTTC,CASTRSGSSYNEQFF
NA,TRBJ2-7,TRBV15,TRBD2,TGTGCCACCAGCAGAGATAGAGGCCTAGCGGGAGTGTCGTACTTC,CATSRDRGLAGVSYF
NA,TRBJ2-3,TRBV5-1,TRBD2,TGCGCCAGCAGCTTGGGGTATAGCGGGACCAGCCAGGGTACGCAGTATTTT,CASSLGYSGTSQGTQYF
NA,TRBJ1-4,TRBV5-4,NA,TGTGCCAGCAGCTTGGTCGTGGGCTTGGGTGAAAAACTGTTTTTT,CASSLVVGLGEKLFF
NA,TRBJ2-7,TRBV11-3,NA,TGTGCCAGCAGCTCGACTGGGGAAGGCTCCTACGAGCAGTACTTC,CASSSTGEGSYEQYF
NA,TRBJ2-1,TRBV7-2,NA,TGTGCCAGCAGCTTACTGAGGGCGTTGAATGAGCAGTTCTTC,CASSLLRALNEQFF
NA,TRBJ2-7,TRBV21-1,NA,TGTGCCAGCAGCAACAACCTGAGAAAGGGGTTCGTCCTGTACGAGCAGTACTTC,CASSNNLRKGFVLYEQYF
NA,TRBJ2-7,TRBV19,TRBD1,TGTGCCAGTCACCCCCGGGACAGCCCAACCTACGAGCAGTACTTC,CASHPRDSPTYEQYF
NA,TRBJ2-7,TRBV6-6,TRBD2,TGTGCCAGCAGTGTCCTAGCGGGACGCGAGCAGTACTTC,CASSVLAGREQYF
NA,TRBJ2-5,TRBV27,TRBD1,TGTGCCAGCCGTACCTTGCTGGACAGGGGGCAAGAGACCCAGTACTTC,CASRTLLDRGQETQYF
NA,TRBJ1-2,TRBV5-1,NA,TGCGCCAGCAGCTTGGGAGGCGACCTTCGCTATGGCTACACCTTC,CASSLGGDLRYGYTF
once,TRBJ1-2,TRBV7-8,TRBD1,TGTGCCAGCAGCTTAGCGGGACAGGGGTTTGGGGTGTATGGCTACACCTTC,CASSLAGQGFGVYGYTF
NA,TRBJ2-1,TRBV18,TRBD2,TGTGCCAGCTCACCTTCAGTCGGGACTAGCGGATACAATGAGCAGTTCTTC,CASSPSVGTSGYNEQFF
NA,TRBJ2-1,TRBV2,TRBD2,TGTGCCAGCAGTATCCTGACTAGCGGGAGTTCCAATGAGCAGTTCTTC,CASSILTSGSSNEQFF
NA,TRBJ1-6,TRBV5-4,NA,TGTGCCAGCAGCTTGATGGGGACCGAGGTATTTAATTCACCCCTCCACTTT,CASSLMGTEVFNSPLHF